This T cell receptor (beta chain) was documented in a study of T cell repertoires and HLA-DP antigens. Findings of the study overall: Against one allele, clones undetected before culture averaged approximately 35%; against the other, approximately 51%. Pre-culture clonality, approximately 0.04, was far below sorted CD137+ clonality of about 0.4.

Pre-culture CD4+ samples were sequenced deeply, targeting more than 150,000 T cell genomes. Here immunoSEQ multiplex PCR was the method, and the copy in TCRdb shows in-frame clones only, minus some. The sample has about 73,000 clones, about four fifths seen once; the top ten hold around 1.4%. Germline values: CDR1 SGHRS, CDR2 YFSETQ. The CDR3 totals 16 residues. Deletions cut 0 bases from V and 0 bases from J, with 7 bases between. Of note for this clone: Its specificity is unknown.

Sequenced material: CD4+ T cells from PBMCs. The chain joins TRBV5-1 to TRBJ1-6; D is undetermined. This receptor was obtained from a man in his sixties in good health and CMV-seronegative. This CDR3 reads CASSLGGSSYNSPLHF. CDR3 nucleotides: TGCGCCAGCAGCTTGGGCGGAAGCTCCTATAATTCACCCCTCCACTTT.